What follows are 32 T cell receptor beta chains derived from one specimen sequenced in a study of radiotherapy plus CTLA-4 blockade in lung cancer. Profiled with immunoSEQ multiplex PCR; TCRdb holds only in-frame clones, not every one. The sample lists about 73,000 clones, roughly 87% occurring once. Sequencing was performed on peripheral blood, taken from a patient treated with radiotherapy plus ipilimumab. Receptors originate from a human donor with non-small cell lung cancer that progressed on radiotherapy plus ipilimumab.

The chain has TRBV9 and TRBJ2-7, with 8 bases aligning to TRBD1. Losses at the gene ends were 0 bases for V and 4 bases for J; bases not matched to a gene: 12. The CDR3 consists of 17 residues. Germline assignment: CDR1 SGDLS and CDR2 YYNGEE. The CDR3 spells CASSVASVGQGPYEQYF. In DNA form, the CDR3 reads TGTGCCAGCAGCGTAGCCTCTGTCGGACAGGGCCCTTACGAGCAGTACTTC. Combining the CDR3 with reference TRBV9 and TRBJ2-7 gives the whole variable domain DSGVTQTPKHLITATGQRVTLRCSPRSGDLSVYWYQQSLDQGLQFLIQYYNGEERAKGNILERFSAQQFPDLHSELNLSSLELGDSALYFCASSVASVGQGPYEQYFGPGTRLTVT.

This rearrangement joins TRBV2 to TRBJ2-2; TRBD1 is a possible D gene (6 bases). Germline V gene lookup returns CDR1 SNHLY and CDR2 FYNNEI. The CDR3 runs to 14 residues. Trimming took 7 bases from V and 2 from J, leaving 11 bases between them. CDR3: CASKEDSNTGELFF. CDR3 sequence (DNA): TGTGCCAGCAAAGAGGACAGTAACACCGGGGAGCTGTTTTTT.

This clone was observed a single time. The chain couples TRBV7-2 to TRBJ2-2, with 9 bases aligning to TRBD1. This CDR3 spans 15 amino acids. Losses at the gene ends were 4 bases for V and 7 bases for J; bases not matched to a gene: 7. Germline V gene sequence: CDR1 SGHTA, CDR2 FQGNSA. The CDR3 loop is CASSYGTGWDGELFF. For the CDR3, the DNA is TGTGCCAGCAGCTACGGGACAGGGTGGGACGGGGAGCTGTTTTTT.

J is TRBJ1-2 and V is TRBV10-3; a weak D match, TRBD1 (6 bases). V was pared by 0 bases and J by 2 bases, with 10 bases between. The CDR3 covers 15 residues. The germline gives CDR1 ENHRY, CDR2 SYGVKD. CDR3 sequence: CAISESQGSNYGYTF. The CDR3 nucleotides are TGTGCCATCAGTGAGTCTCAGGGGTCGAACTATGGCTACACCTTC.

This clone showed up just a few times. CDR3 in amino acids: CAAAGGRNEQFF. CDR3 DNA sequence: TGTGCCGCGGCGGGAGGGAGAAATGAGCAGTTCTTC. The V call is TRBV6-5, the J call TRBJ2-1; TRBD2 agrees at 9 bases. This CDR3 spans 12 amino acids. Germline CDR1 MNHEY, CDR2 SVGAGI. The junction had 6 bases not matched to a gene; V was cut back by 11 bases and J by 7 bases.

J is TRBJ2-2 and V is TRBV11-2; D remains ambiguous. Trimming took off 3 bases at V and 7 bases at J, with 18 bases between the two ends. The CDR3 runs 16 residues. Germline assignment: CDR1 SGHAT and CDR2 FQNNGV. The chain's CDR3 is CASSFNADPAVGELFF. CDR3 sequence (DNA): TGTGCCAGCAGCTTTAATGCCGACCCTGCAGTCGGGGAGCTGTTTTTT.

This chain joins TRBV2 and TRBJ1-2, with 11 positions matching TRBD1. V was pared by 5 bases and J by 8 bases, with 4 bases of the junction left unmatched. The germline CDR1 and CDR2 sequences are SNHLY and FYNNEI. This CDR3 has 13 amino acids. This CDR3 reads CASSPDRGQGYTF. CDR3 coding DNA: TGTGCCAGCAGTCCGGACAGGGGGCAGGGCTACACCTTC.

This clone was recorded only once. The chain recombines TRBV7-9 with TRBJ1-5; D not resolved. CDR3 length: 13 residues. The V end was cut by 1 base, the J end by 4 bases, with 5 bases between. From germline, CDR1 is SEHNR and CDR2 FQNEAQ (reference sequence). DNA of the CDR3: TGTGCCAGCAGCTTAGGTTTTAATCAGCCCCAGCATTTT. Translated, it gives CASSLGFNQPQHF.

The genes are TRBV4-2 and TRBJ2-3, with 7 bases aligning to TRBD2. With 6 bases clipped from V and 6 bases from J, the junction kept 12 bases outside the gene matches. The germline V gene has CDR1 LGHNA and CDR2 YNFKEQ. The CDR3 runs to 15 residues. For the CDR3, the DNA is TGTGCCAGCAGGGTCTCGGAGCGGGAATCTGATACGCAGTATTTT. Translated, it gives CASRVSERESDTQYF.

The chain recombines TRBV6-5 with TRBJ1-1; no reliable D call. The germline V and J ends were trimmed by 2 bases and 0 bases, with 7 bases remaining between them. Germline loops: CDR1 MNHEY, CDR2 SVGAGI. The CDR3 covers 14 residues. The CDR3 sequence: CASSYPGMNTEAFF. The CDR3 bases are TGTGCCAGCAGTTACCCGGGAATGAACACTGAAGCTTTCTTT.

The table lists this clone with many counts. The V and J genes are TRBV5-6 and TRBJ2-1, with 13 bases that match TRBD2. There are 15 residues in the CDR3. Germline V gene lookup returns CDR1 SGHDT and CDR2 YYEEEE. V lost 3 bases to trimming and J lost 11 bases; unmatched junction nucleotides: 8. CDR3 in amino acids: CASSSGLAGNDQQFF. CDR3 sequence (DNA): TGTGCCAGCAGCTCGGGACTAGCGGGAAACGACCAGCAGTTCTTC.

J is TRBJ2-2 and V is TRBV5-1; perhaps TRBD1 as D (6 bases). CDR3 length: 14 amino acids. V gave up 4 bases and J gave up 4 bases, with 11 bases separating them. Germline V CDR1 and CDR2: SGHRS, YFSETQ. CDR3 DNA: TGCGCCAGCAGCACATCAGGGGTCACCGGGGAGCTGTTTTTT. The encoded protein is CASSTSGVTGELFF.

V gene TRBV6-5 combines with J gene TRBJ2-2; D might be TRBD1 (6 bases). Germline V gene lookup returns CDR1 MNHEY and CDR2 SVGAGI. The CDR3 loop spans 14 amino acids. The germline V and J ends were trimmed by 4 bases and 3 bases, with 9 bases remaining between them. The CDR3 DNA sequence: TGTGCCAGCAGTTTACAGGGCTACACCGGGGAGCTGTTTTTT. Translating gives CASSLQGYTGELFF.

This rearrangement joins TRBV4-1 to TRBJ1-2; 7 nucleotides match TRBD1. The V segment lost 1 base and the J segment 7 bases; nucleotides outside the gene matches: 6. The V gene's germline CDR1 is MGHRA and CDR2 YSYEKL. The CDR3 runs 14 residues. The CDR3 here is CASSQARGRGGYTF. The CDR3 coding sequence is TGCGCCAGCAGCCAAGCGAGGGGGCGAGGTGGCTACACCTTC.

The gene calls are TRBV6-6 and TRBJ2-7, with D perhaps TRBD1 or TRBD2 (5 bases each). This CDR3 region has 14 residues. The V end was cut by 6 bases, the J end by 1 base, with 13 bases between. Germline lookup yields CDR1 MNHNY and CDR2 SVGAGI (reference sequence). CDR3 in amino acids: CASRTGTQSYEQYV. CDR3 sequence (DNA): TGTGCCAGCAGGACCGGGACGCAATCCTACGAGCAGTACGTC.

The chain recombines TRBV6-5 with TRBJ1-4; D perhaps matches TRBD1 (5 bases). This CDR3 has 15 residues. CDR1 and CDR2 (germline): MNHEY, SVGAGI. Trimming stripped 5 bases from V and 3 bases from J, with 13 bases between. The CDR3 region is CASSGSGEANEKLFF. Here the CDR3 DNA reads TGTGCCAGCAGTGGCTCGGGGGAAGCTAATGAAAAACTGTTTTTT.

The rearrangement joins TRBV6-1 to TRBJ1-3; D remains ambiguous. Deletions cut 8 bases from V and 0 bases from J, with 8 bases between. The CDR3 is 13 amino acids. Germline values: CDR1 MNHNS, CDR2 SASEGT. CDR3 region: CASRGSSGNTIYF. In DNA form, the CDR3 reads TGTGCCAGCCGTGGATCCTCTGGAAACACCATATATTTT.

As to this clone: One end of the junction does not line up with germline, which may come from a read error. The chain employs TRBV7-9 and TRBJ2-3, with D perhaps matching TRBD1 (5 bases). Germline assignment: CDR1 SEHNR and CDR2 FQNEAQ (reference sequence). This CDR3 comprises 15 residues. The CDR3 DNA sequence: TGTGTCAGCAGTTCTACCAGGGAAAGCACAGATACGCAGTATTTT. Translated, it gives CVSSSTRESTDTQYF.

The chain carries TRBV28 and TRBJ1-2; 8 bases agree with TRBD1. The CDR3 consists of 14 residues. Germline-derived CDR1 and CDR2 are MDHEN and SYDVKM. The trim removed 7 bases at V and 7 bases at J, leaving 11 bases unmatched. The CDR3 sequence is CASTISGQGLGYTF. CDR3 DNA: TGTGCCAGCACCATAAGCGGACAGGGTCTTGGCTACACCTTC.

The chain employs TRBV7-3 and TRBJ2-3, with 9 nucleotides matching TRBD1. Germline values: CDR1 SGHTA, CDR2 FQGTGA. Losses at the gene ends were 1 base for V and 5 bases for J; bases not matched to a gene: 7. The CDR3 extends over 16 amino acids. CDR3 sequence reads: CASSLKTGGVGDTQYF. DNA for the CDR3: TGTGCCAGCAGCTTAAAAACAGGGGGCGTTGGAGATACGCAGTATTTT.

This clone was detected only once. The chain combines TRBV6-6 with TRBJ2-5; 7 bases are shared with TRBD2. Germline CDR1 and CDR2: MNHNY and SVGAGI (reference sequence). This CDR3 has 12 residues. The V and J ends lost 5 bases and 7 bases, in that order; junction bases with no gene match: 4. The CDR3 bases are TGTGCCAGCAGTGTGACGGGGGGGACCCAGTACTTC. Translated, it gives CASSVTGGTQYF.

This clone was seen only once. The chain links TRBV29-1 to TRBJ1-1; D possibly corresponds to TRBD1 (6 bases). CDR1 is SQVTM, CDR2 ANQGSEA, per germline. The CDR3 spans 13 residues. The V gene lost 5 bases and the J gene lost 1 base, with 11 bases spanning the gap. CDR3 in amino acids: CSVMGAANTEAFF. The CDR3 DNA sequence: TGCAGCGTTATGGGGGCAGCGAACACTGAAGCTTTCTTT.

V and J are TRBV5-6 and TRBJ2-7; D is possibly TRBD2 (5 bases). The CDR3 is 16 residues long. CDR1 and CDR2 (germline): SGHDT, YYEEEE. V was trimmed by 3 bases and J by 5 bases, leaving 21 bases between them. The CDR3 DNA reads as TGTGCCAGCAGCTCCCGACGCTTGGCACTAGTGGACGAGCAGTACTTC. Amino acid sequence: CASSSRRLALVDEQYF.

This chain uses TRBV28 with TRBJ2-7; D not certain. The V and J ends lost 5 bases and 1 base respectively, with 6 bases between them. Germline V gene lookup returns CDR1 MDHEN and CDR2 SYDVKM. The CDR3 contains 12 residues. CDR3 coding DNA: TGTGCCAGCAGTCGGCAGTCCTACGAGCAGTACGTC. Protein sequence: CASSRQSYEQYV.

The chain links TRBV20-1 to TRBJ2-7, with D unresolved. The CDR3 is 10 amino acids. Germline values: CDR1 DFQATT, CDR2 SNEGSKA (reference sequence). The CDR3 is CSAVSDEQYV. The CDR3 DNA sequence: TGCAGCGCCGTAAGTGACGAGCAGTACGTC.

V gene TRBV15 combines with J gene TRBJ1-5; D ambiguous. From germline, CDR1 is LNHNV and CDR2 YYDKDF (reference sequence). Between the trimmed V and J ends, which lost 0 bases and 7 bases, there was a span of 13 bases. This CDR3 has 15 amino acids. The CDR3 coding sequence is TGTGCCACCAGCAGAGATCCAGTTTATAACCAGCCCCAGCATTTT. This translates into CATSRDPVYNQPQHF.

V gene TRBV27 combines with J gene TRBJ2-7; 9 bases are shared with TRBD2. The CDR3 has 15 residues. Germline V CDR1 and CDR2: MNHEY, SMNVEV (reference sequence). J lost 0 bases, V lost 6 bases, and 6 bases had no gene match. The CDR3 DNA sequence: TGTGCCAGCAGCCCTAGCGGGGTTAGCTCCTACGAGCAGTACTTC. It encodes CASSPSGVSSYEQYF.

The chain employs TRBV30 and TRBJ2-2, with 7 positions matching TRBD1. CDR3 size: 12 residues. With 2 bases clipped from V and 6 bases from J, the junction kept 0 bases outside the gene matches. CDR1 and CDR2 (germline): GTSNPN, SVGIG (reference sequence). CDR3: CAWSQGAGELFF. CDR3 DNA sequence: TGTGCCTGGAGTCAGGGGGCCGGGGAGCTGTTTTTT.

This chain connects TRBV13 to TRBJ2-7; possibly TRBD1 for D (6 bases). Deletions cut 2 bases from V and 0 bases from J, with 14 bases between. This CDR3 spans 16 amino acids. CDR1 and CDR2 (germline): PRHDT, FYEKMQ (reference sequence). The CDR3 is CASSLHGQGSSYEQYF. In DNA, the CDR3 is TGTGCCAGCAGCTTACATGGGCAGGGGAGCTCCTACGAGCAGTACTTC. The variable domain in full, with the rest retrieved from reference TRBV13 and TRBJ2-7, is AAGVIQSPRHLIKEKRETATLKCYPIPRHDTVYWYQQGPGQDPQFLISFYEKMQSDKGSIPDRFSAQQFSDYHSELNMSSLELGDSALYFCASSLHGQGSSYEQYFGPGTRLTVT.

To note about this clone: The junction does not match germline at one end; this may be a read error. This chain joins TRBV7-7 and TRBJ2-1; D perhaps matches TRBD2 (6 bases). Germline CDR1 and CDR2: SSHAT and FNYEAQ (reference sequence). The CDR3 runs 18 residues. The DNA for the CDR3 is TGTGCTAGCAGCTTAAGTGTGCAGCAGCGGGCGGTTTACAATGAGCAGTTCTTC. Translating gives CASSLSVQQRAVYNEQFF. Drawing the rest from reference TRBV7-7 and TRBJ2-1, the complete variable domain is GAGVSQSPRYKVTKRGQDVTLRCDPISSHATLYWYQQALGQGPEFLTYFNYEAQPDKSGLPSDRFSAERPEGSISTLTIQRTEQRDSAMYRCASSLSVQQRAVYNEQFFGPGTRLTVL.

Concerning this clone itself: Within the sample, other DNA sequences also encode this same CDR3. The V gene is TRBV18, the J gene TRBJ2-5; D call uncertain. Germline-derived CDR1 and CDR2 are KGHSH and LQKENI. This CDR3 is built from 12 residues. Trimming took 6 bases from V and 0 from J, leaving 5 bases between them. The CDR3 spells CASSPYQETQYF. The DNA of the CDR3 is TGTGCCAGCTCCCCGTACCAAGAGACCCAGTACTTC.

The CDR3 protein is CASSWGLAGGPMVETQYF. The CDR3 bases are TGTGCCAGCAGTTGGGGACTAGCGGGAGGGCCAATGGTGGAGACCCAGTACTTC. The chain couples TRBV2 to TRBJ2-5, with TRBD2 identical over 16 bases. Germline V CDR1 and CDR2: SNHLY, FYNNEI. CDR3 length: 18 amino acids. After removal of 5 bases from V and 5 bases from J, the junction contained 11 bases not matched to a gene.